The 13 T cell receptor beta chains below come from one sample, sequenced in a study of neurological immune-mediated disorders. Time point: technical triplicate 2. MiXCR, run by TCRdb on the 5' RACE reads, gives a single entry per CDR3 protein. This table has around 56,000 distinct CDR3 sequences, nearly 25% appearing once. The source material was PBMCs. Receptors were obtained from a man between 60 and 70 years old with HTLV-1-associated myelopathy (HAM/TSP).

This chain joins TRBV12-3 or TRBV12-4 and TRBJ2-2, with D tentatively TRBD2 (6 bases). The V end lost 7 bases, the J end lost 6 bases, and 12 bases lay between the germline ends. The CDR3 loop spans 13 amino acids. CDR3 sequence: CASTEGGAGELFF. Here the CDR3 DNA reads TGTGCCAGCACCGAAGGAGGGGCCGGGGAGCTGTTTTTT.

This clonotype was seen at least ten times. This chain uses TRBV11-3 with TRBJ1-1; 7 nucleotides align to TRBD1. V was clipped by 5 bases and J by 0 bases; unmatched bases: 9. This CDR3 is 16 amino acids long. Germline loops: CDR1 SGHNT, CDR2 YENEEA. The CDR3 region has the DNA TGTGCCAGCAGCCGACAGGGCCGTACAATGAACACTGAAGCTTTCTTT. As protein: CASSRQGRTMNTEAFF.

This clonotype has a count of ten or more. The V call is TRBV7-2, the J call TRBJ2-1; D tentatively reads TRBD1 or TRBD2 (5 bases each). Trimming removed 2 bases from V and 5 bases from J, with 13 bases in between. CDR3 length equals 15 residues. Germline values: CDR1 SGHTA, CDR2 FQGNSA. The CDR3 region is CASSLSSGTHNEQFF. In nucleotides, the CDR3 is TGTGCCAGCAGCTTATCTTCCGGGACCCACAATGAGCAGTTCTTC. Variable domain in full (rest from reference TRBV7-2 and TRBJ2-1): GAGVSQSPSNKVTEKGKDVELRCDPISGHTALYWYRQSLGQGLEFLIYFQGNSAPDKSGLPSDRFSAERTGGSVSTLTIQRTQQEDSAVYLCASSLSSGTHNEQFFGPGTRLTVL.

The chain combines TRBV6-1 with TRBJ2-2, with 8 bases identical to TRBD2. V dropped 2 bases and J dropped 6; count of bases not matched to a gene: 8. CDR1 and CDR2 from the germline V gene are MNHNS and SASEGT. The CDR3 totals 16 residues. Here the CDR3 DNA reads TGTGCCAGCAGTGAAATCGGACTAGCTGCGGCCGGGGAGCTGTTTTTT. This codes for CASSEIGLAAAGELFF.

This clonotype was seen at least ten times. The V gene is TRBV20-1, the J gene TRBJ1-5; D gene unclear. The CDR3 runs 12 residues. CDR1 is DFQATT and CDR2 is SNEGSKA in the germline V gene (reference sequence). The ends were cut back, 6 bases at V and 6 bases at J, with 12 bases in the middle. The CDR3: CSATQVGQPQHF. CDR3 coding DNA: TGCAGTGCGACTCAGGTGGGTCAGCCCCAGCATTTT.

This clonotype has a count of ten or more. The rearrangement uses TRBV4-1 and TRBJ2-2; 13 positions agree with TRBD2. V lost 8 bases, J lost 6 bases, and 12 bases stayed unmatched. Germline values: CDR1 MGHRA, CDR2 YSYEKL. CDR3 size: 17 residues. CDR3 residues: CASRPPGLAGEAGELFF. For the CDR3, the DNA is TGCGCCAGCCGGCCACCCGGACTAGCGGGAGAGGCCGGGGAGCTGTTTTTT.

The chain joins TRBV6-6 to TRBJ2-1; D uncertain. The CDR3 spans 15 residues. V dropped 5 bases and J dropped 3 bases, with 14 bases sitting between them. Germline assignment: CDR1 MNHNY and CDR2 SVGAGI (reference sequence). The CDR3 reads CASSLERVDYNEQFF. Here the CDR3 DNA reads TGTGCCAGCAGTCTGGAAAGGGTGGACTACAATGAGCAGTTCTTC.

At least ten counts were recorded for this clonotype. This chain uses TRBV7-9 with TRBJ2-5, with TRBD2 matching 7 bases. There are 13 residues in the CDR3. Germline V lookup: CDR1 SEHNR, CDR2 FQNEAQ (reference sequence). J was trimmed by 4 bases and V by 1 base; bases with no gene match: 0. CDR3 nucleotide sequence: TGTGCCAGCAGCTTAGGCGGGGGAGAGACCCAGTACTTC. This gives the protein CASSLGGGETQYF.

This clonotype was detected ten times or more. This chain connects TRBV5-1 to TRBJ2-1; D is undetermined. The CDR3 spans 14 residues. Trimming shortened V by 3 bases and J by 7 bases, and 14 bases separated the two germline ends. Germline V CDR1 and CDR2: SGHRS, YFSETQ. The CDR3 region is CASSSPGALNEQFF. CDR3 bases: TGCGCCAGCAGCTCCCCCGGCGCATTGAATGAGCAGTTCTTC.

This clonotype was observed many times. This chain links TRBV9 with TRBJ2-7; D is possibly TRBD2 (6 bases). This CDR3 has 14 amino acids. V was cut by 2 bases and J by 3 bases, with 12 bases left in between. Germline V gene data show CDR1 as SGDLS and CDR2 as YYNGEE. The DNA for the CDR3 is TGTGCCAGCAGCGTGGGCGGGACCGGCTACGAGCAGTACTTC. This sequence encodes CASSVGGTGYEQYF.

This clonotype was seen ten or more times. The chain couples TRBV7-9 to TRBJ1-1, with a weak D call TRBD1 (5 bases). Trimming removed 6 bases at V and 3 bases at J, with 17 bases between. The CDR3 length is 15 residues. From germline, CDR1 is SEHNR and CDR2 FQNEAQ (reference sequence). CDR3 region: CASSGGRGGDTEAFF. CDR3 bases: TGTGCCAGCAGTGGTGGACGGGGCGGCGACACTGAAGCTTTCTTT.

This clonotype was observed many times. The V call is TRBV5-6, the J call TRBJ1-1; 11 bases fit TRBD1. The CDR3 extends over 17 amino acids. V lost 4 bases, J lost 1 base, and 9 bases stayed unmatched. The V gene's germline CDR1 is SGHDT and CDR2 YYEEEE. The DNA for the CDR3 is TGTGCCAGCAGCACTGGACAGGGGGCCTTTCGGAACACTGAAGCTTTCTTT. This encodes CASSTGQGAFRNTEAFF.

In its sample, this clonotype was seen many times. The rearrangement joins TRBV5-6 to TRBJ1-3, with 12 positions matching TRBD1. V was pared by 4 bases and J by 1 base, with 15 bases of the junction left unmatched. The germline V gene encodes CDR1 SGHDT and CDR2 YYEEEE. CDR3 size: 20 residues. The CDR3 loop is CASSRATGQGAEGSGNTIYF. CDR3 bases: TGTGCCAGCAGCCGCGCTACGGGACAGGGGGCCGAAGGATCTGGAAACACCATATATTTT.